The 14 T cell receptor beta chains below were found in one sample sequenced in a study of cytomegalovirus exposure and HLA in healthy donors. Vbeta (60) and Jbeta (13) primers were used in the PCR. Measured with immunoSEQ multiplex PCR; TCRdb has only the in-frame clones, and not every one. The data hold 160,000 or so clones, with more than 80% observed a single time. Sequencing was performed on PBMCs. These receptors all stem from a woman between 18 and 29 years old in good health and CMV-seropositive.

The chain has TRBV19 and TRBJ2-1; D call uncertain. V gave up 4 bases and J gave up 9 bases, with 10 bases separating them. The CDR3 loop spans 12 amino acids. Germline CDR1 and CDR2: LNHDA and SQIVND (reference sequence). CDR3 coding DNA: TGTGCCAGTAGTAACCCCCCGGGTGAGCAGTTCTTC. This codes for CASSNPPGEQFF. Full variable domain (missing parts from reference TRBV19 and TRBJ2-1): DGGITQSPKYLFRKEGQNVTLSCEQNLNHDAMYWYRQDPGQGLRLIYYSQIVNDFQKGDIAEGYSVSREKKESFPLTVTSAQKNPTAFYLCASSNPPGEQFFGPGTRLTVL.

In regard to this clone: This sample includes further DNA sequences coding for the same CDR3. The rearrangement links TRBV7-9 to TRBJ1-1; weak D call: TRBD1 (5 bases). The CDR3 is made up of 13 amino acids. Germline-derived CDR1 and CDR2 are SEHNR and FQNEAQ (reference sequence). The V end was cut by 4 bases, the J end by 3 bases, with 9 bases between. The CDR3 region has the DNA TGTGCCAGCAGCTCGCAGGGTGACACTGAAGCTTTCTTT. This sequence encodes CASSSQGDTEAFF.

The genes are TRBV4-1 and TRBJ1-2; D is possibly TRBD1 (5 bases). The CDR3 has 13 amino acids. CDR1 MGHRA and CDR2 YSYEKL come from the germline V gene. Trimming stripped 3 bases from V and 4 bases from J, with 9 bases between. DNA for the CDR3: TGCGCCAGCAGCCAGCAGGGCACCTATGGCTACACCTTC. Residues: CASSQQGTYGYTF.

This chain uses TRBV10-3 with TRBJ2-1, with 8 bases identical to TRBD2. V lost 0 bases to trimming and J lost 3 bases; unmatched junction nucleotides: 10. CDR3 length: 18 amino acids. Germline-derived CDR1 and CDR2 are ENHRY and SYGVKD. The CDR3 is CAISESNSGAFIYNEQFF. Written as DNA, the CDR3 is TGTGCCATCAGTGAGTCGAATAGCGGGGCATTCATCTACAATGAGCAGTTCTTC.

The CDR3 region has the DNA TGTGCCAGCAGCTTAAGGACAGGTCCTGGAAACACCATATATTTT. It is translated as CASSLRTGPGNTIYF. V is TRBV7-2 and J is TRBJ1-3; 7 bases are shared with TRBD1. Germline values: CDR1 SGHTA, CDR2 FQGNSA. CDR3 length: 15 amino acids. With 2 bases clipped from V and 2 bases from J, the junction kept 3 bases outside the gene matches. Based on the CDR3 plus reference TRBV7-2 and TRBJ1-3, the full variable domain is GAGVSQSPSNKVTEKGKDVELRCDPISGHTALYWYRQSLGQGLEFLIYFQGNSAPDKSGLPSDRFSAERTGGSVSTLTIQRTQQEDSAVYLCASSLRTGPGNTIYFGEGSWLTVV.

The chain links TRBV12-5 to TRBJ2-5; D might be TRBD2 (6 bases). The end of the DNA fits TRBJ2-7 better, so the J call may be wrong. Germline V CDR1 and CDR2: LGHNT, FRNRAP. The CDR3 covers 13 residues. The CDR3 DNA sequence: TGTGCTACCGGGGGTTCAGGACCCTACGAGCAGTACTTC. This gives the protein CATGGSGPYEQYF.

The V and J genes are TRBV4-2 and TRBJ1-6; D unresolved. The CDR3 loop spans 13 amino acids. In germline, CDR1 is LGHNA, CDR2 YNFKEQ. Trimming left V 1 base short and J 9 bases short, with 7 bases between. The CDR3 sequence: CASSQGEFSPLHF. In DNA, the CDR3 is TGTGCCAGCAGCCAAGGGGAGTTTTCACCCCTCCACTTT.

As to this clone: Germline and junction disagree at one end, which may indicate a read error. The V call is TRBV2, the J call TRBJ2-2, with TRBD2 as a possible D gene (5 bases). Germline assignment: CDR1 SNHLY and CDR2 FYNNEI. The CDR3 is 13 residues long. The CDR3 region is CASSQSNTGEPFF. The CDR3 nucleotides read TGTGCCAGCAGCCAGTCTAACACCGGGGAGCCGTTTTTT.

J is TRBJ2-3 and V is TRBV5-1, with 11 bases that match TRBD2. This CDR3 comprises 15 residues. J lost 6 bases, V lost 2 bases, and 5 bases had no gene match. Germline loops: CDR1 SGHRS, CDR2 YFSETQ. The CDR3 DNA reads as TGCGCCAGCAGCTTTAGCGGGGGGGTCCCGGATACGCAGTATTTT. Amino acids: CASSFSGGVPDTQYF.

The rearrangement uses TRBV15 and TRBJ1-1; weak D call: TRBD1 (5 bases). Germline V lookup: CDR1 LNHNV, CDR2 YYDKDF (reference sequence). V lost 2 bases to trimming and J lost 1 base, with 17 bases between them. The length of the CDR3 is 17 residues. The chain's CDR3 is CATSRPGEQAWNTEAFF. As DNA, the CDR3 is TGTGCCACCAGCAGACCTGGAGAACAGGCCTGGAACACTGAAGCTTTCTTT.

This clone was observed once. The gene calls are TRBV18 and TRBJ2-1, with D maybe TRBD1 (6 bases). Per the germline V gene, CDR1 is KGHSH and CDR2 is LQKENI. The CDR3 covers 13 residues. The V and J ends lost 3 bases and 8 bases respectively, with 11 bases between them. In DNA, the CDR3 is TGTGCCAGCTCACCGACACAGGGCCATGAGCAGTTCTTC. As protein: CASSPTQGHEQFF.

This rearrangement joins TRBV9 to TRBJ2-3; 10 bases are a match to TRBD2. Germline CDR1 SGDLS, CDR2 YYNGEE. The CDR3 has 20 amino acids. The V gene end was trimmed by 0 bases and the J gene end by 2 bases; junction bases not matched to a gene: 15. CDR3 residues: CASSVATSGGAGISTDTQYF. CDR3 coding DNA: TGTGCCAGCAGCGTAGCTACGAGCGGGGGGGCTGGGATCTCCACAGATACGCAGTATTTT.

The V and J genes are TRBV4-3 and TRBJ2-1; D is perhaps TRBD1 (6 bases). Germline values: CDR1 LGHNA, CDR2 YSLEER. V was clipped by 0 bases and J by 8 bases, with 17 bases between them. The CDR3 contains 16 residues. CDR3 protein: CASSQDSGTIGDEQFF. CDR3 in DNA: TGCGCCAGCAGCCAAGATTCGGGGACAATCGGGGATGAGCAGTTCTTC.

This chain uses TRBV6-5 with TRBJ1-2, with TRBD1 matching 8 bases. CDR3 length: 16 amino acids. From germline, CDR1 is MNHEY and CDR2 SVGAGI. The junction had 13 bases not matched to a gene; V was cut back by 2 bases and J by 8 bases. CDR3 sequence: CASSYHESTGELGYTF. Here the CDR3 DNA reads TGTGCCAGCAGTTACCACGAGTCGACAGGGGAGTTGGGCTACACCTTC.